This T cell receptor (beta chain) stems from a study of T cell responses to AZD1222 COVID-19 vaccine. As concerns this clone: Its cognate antigen is unknown.

Here immunoSEQ multiplex PCR was the method, and the copy in TCRdb shows in-frame clones only, minus some. The sample records 200,000 or so clones, 87% being singletons. Broader study findings: Spike-specific TCRs gained breadth and depth after people received two AZD1222 doses. Researchers report vaccine-associated CD4 TCRs spanning spike, with dominance at 160-218 and 743-854. Unmutated variant regions are reportedly the target of nearly half of TCRs that are spike-specific.

V lost 3 bases, J lost 0 bases, and 10 bases lay in between. CDR1 and CDR2 from the germline V gene are LNHDA and SQIVND (reference sequence). The CDR3 spans 15 residues. This clonotype was sampled from an adult in good health. The source material was peripheral blood, sampled on day 0 of MenACWY control vaccination. V and J are TRBV19 and TRBJ2-3; D is possibly TRBD1 (5 bases). The CDR3 nucleotides read TGTGCCAGTAGTATGGGGCAGGAAAGCACAGATACGCAGTATTTT. It encodes CASSMGQESTDTQYF.